The 13 T cell receptor beta chains below all came from one sample that was sequenced in a study of blood T cell repertoires in COVID-19. This table comes from immunoSEQ multiplex PCR, and its TCRdb copy is limited to in-frame clones, with some not included. The table includes over 75,000 clones, 90% detected once. The sample comprised peripheral blood. The origin of the receptors is a man in his fifties or sixties with acute or convalescent COVID-19.

The V gene is TRBV9, the J gene TRBJ2-3, with D perhaps TRBD1 (6 bases). CDR3 length equals 15 residues. V lost 0 bases and J lost 2, with 10 bases in between. CDR1 is SGDLS and CDR2 is YYNGEE in the germline V gene. This CDR3 reads CASSVEYRDTDTQYF. In DNA, the CDR3 is TGTGCCAGCAGCGTAGAATACAGGGACACAGATACGCAGTATTTT. Full variable domain (remainder filled in from reference TRBV9 and TRBJ2-3): DSGVTQTPKHLITATGQRVTLRCSPRSGDLSVYWYQQSLDQGLQFLIQYYNGEERAKGNILERFSAQQFPDLHSELNLSSLELGDSALYFCASSVEYRDTDTQYFGPGTRLTVL.

This clone has just a few counts. This chain uses TRBV2 with TRBJ2-7, with D perhaps TRBD1 (6 bases). The germline V gene encodes CDR1 SNHLY and CDR2 FYNNEI. V lost 9 bases to trimming and J lost 1 base, with 13 bases between them. The CDR3 is 13 residues long. The CDR3 region has the DNA TGTGCCAGTCGGGACATAGGGTCCTACGAGCAGTACTTC. The encoded protein is CASRDIGSYEQYF. The entire variable domain, with the rest obtained from reference TRBV2 and TRBJ2-7, is as follows: EPEVTQTPSHQVTQMGQEVILRCVPISNHLYFYWYRQILGQKVEFLVSFYNNEISEKSEIFDDQFSVERPDGSNFTLKIRSTKLEDSAMYFCASRDIGSYEQYFGPGTRLTVT.

The chain couples TRBV6-2 or TRBV6-3 to TRBJ2-5, with 7 bases fitting TRBD2. Germline trimming cut 4 bases from V and 0 bases from J; bases unmatched to any gene: 5. The CDR3 runs 15 residues. Germline V gives CDR1 MNHEY, CDR2 SVGEGT. CDR3 loop: CASSWASGDQETQYF. The CDR3, as DNA: TGTGCCAGCAGTTGGGCTAGCGGAGACCAAGAGACCCAGTACTTC.

This clone was seen only a few times. This rearrangement joins TRBV19 to TRBJ2-7; 10 bases match TRBD2. V dropped 3 bases and J dropped 7; count of bases not matched to a gene: 3. The CDR3 runs to 13 residues. Germline V gene sequence: CDR1 LNHDA, CDR2 SQIVND (reference sequence). CDR3 sequence: CASSISGRYEQYF. The CDR3 DNA reads TGTGCCAGTAGTATTAGCGGGAGGTATGAGCAGTACTTC.

The chain joins TRBV4-3 to TRBJ1-6; TRBD1 is a possible D gene (5 bases). V shed 2 bases and J shed 8 bases, with 13 bases lying between them. The V gene's germline CDR1 is LGHNA and CDR2 YSLEER. CDR3 length equals 15 residues. Here the CDR3 reads CASSQWAGRDSPLHF. The CDR3 DNA sequence: TGCGCCAGCAGCCAATGGGCAGGGAGGGATTCACCCCTCCACTTT.

This chain links TRBV5-1 with TRBJ1-5, with 8 positions matching TRBD1. With 1 base clipped from V and 8 bases from J, the junction kept 8 bases outside the gene matches. This CDR3 region has 15 residues. Germline V gene lookup returns CDR1 SGHRS and CDR2 YFSETQ. The CDR3 DNA is TGCGCCAGCAGCTTGACAGGGGGGATCCGTGAGCCCCAGCATTTT. Its translation is CASSLTGGIREPQHF.

The chain uses TRBV6-1 and TRBJ2-3; 7 nucleotides match TRBD1. Germline V lookup: CDR1 MNHNS, CDR2 SASEGT. The J segment lost 2 bases and the V segment lost 3 bases, leaving 5 bases of the junction unmatched. The CDR3 has 15 amino acids. CDR3 sequence reads: CASSDRDRNTDTQYF. Written as DNA, the CDR3 is TGTGCCAGCAGTGACCGGGACAGAAACACAGATACGCAGTATTTT.

The rearrangement joins TRBV11-1 to TRBJ2-7; tentative D call: TRBD2 (6 bases). The CDR3 has 13 residues. Germline CDR1 reads SGHAT; CDR2 reads FQDESV (reference sequence). Trimming took off 3 bases at V and 2 bases at J, with 8 bases between the two ends. The CDR3 protein is CASSFWTTYEQYF. As DNA, the CDR3 is TGTGCCAGCAGCTTTTGGACTACCTACGAGCAGTACTTC.

This sequence joins TRBV4-2 and TRBJ1-1; tentatively, D is TRBD1 (5 bases). V was cut by 0 bases and J by 1 base, with 24 bases left in between. CDR1 is LGHNA, CDR2 YNFKEQ, per germline. This CDR3 contains 20 residues. The CDR3 coding sequence is TGTGCCAGCAGCCAAGATTCGTTTTCCCTCCACAGGCAGGGGAACACTGAAGCTTTCTTT. Protein sequence: CASSQDSFSLHRQGNTEAFF.

The chain links TRBV19 to TRBJ1-2; D is perhaps TRBD1 (5 bases). With 8 bases removed from V and 4 bases from J, the gap between germline ends came to 17 bases. In germline, CDR1 is LNHDA, CDR2 SQIVND (reference sequence). This CDR3 spans 14 amino acids. The CDR3 region has the DNA TGTGCCAGTTGTCTGGGGGGTTTGGCCTATGGCTACACCTTC. Residues: CASCLGGLAYGYTF.

This clone was picked up one time. The chain couples TRBV6-2 or TRBV6-3 to TRBJ2-1; 7 bases map to TRBD2. The trim removed 5 bases at V and 10 bases at J, leaving 8 bases unmatched. The CDR3 extends over 13 amino acids. Germline values: CDR1 MNHEY, CDR2 SVGEGT. The CDR3 loop reads CASSGGTGGEQFF. The CDR3 nucleotides read TGTGCCAGCAGTGGAGGGACGGGAGGAGAGCAGTTCTTC.

The rearrangement uses TRBV15 and TRBJ2-5; TRBD1 is a possible D gene (6 bases). The germline V gene encodes CDR1 LNHNV and CDR2 YYDKDF (reference sequence). Deletions cut 3 bases from V and 2 bases from J, with 13 bases between. This CDR3 has 15 residues. CDR3 coding DNA: TGTGCCACCAGCAGTCGTAGACAGGATCAAGAGACCCAGTACTTC. Protein product: CATSSRRQDQETQYF. The full variable domain, in which reference TRBV15 and TRBJ2-5 provide the parts outside the CDR3, is DAMVIQNPRYQVTQFGKPVTLSCSQTLNHNVMYWYQQKSSQAPKLLFHYYDKDFNNEADTPDNFQSRRPNTSFCFLDIRSPGLGDTAMYLCATSSRRQDQETQYFGPGTRLLVL.

This clone was seen just once. The V and J genes are TRBV5-1 and TRBJ2-1; TRBD1 matches at 9 bases. The V and J ends lost 4 bases and 4 bases, in that order; junction bases with no gene match: 9. The germline gives CDR1 SGHRS, CDR2 YFSETQ. The length of the CDR3 is 16 residues. CDR3 amino acids: CASSQTPGQGYNEQFF. Here the CDR3 DNA reads TGCGCCAGCAGCCAAACTCCGGGACAGGGATACAATGAGCAGTTCTTC.